This is a list of T cell receptor beta chains from one sample in a study of blood T cell repertoires in COVID-19. TCRdb's copy holds only in-frame clones and misses some; the assay was immunoSEQ multiplex PCR. Of 150,000 to 200,000 clones detected, about 85% appear once; the ten largest clones hold around 5.4%. The sequencing sample was made of peripheral blood. These receptors were taken from a woman between 40 and 55 years old with COVID-19, enrolled during active disease. The CDR3 runs from the conserved cysteine through the conserved F or W. A D gene is named only where the DNA matches it firmly. Size is stated for part of the rows, as once, few or many counts, or as a class when the clone is expanded.

CDR3	DNA	V	J	size	D
CASSQVHGLAGTLGEFSYEQYF	TGCGCCAGCAGCCAAGTTCACGGACTAGCGGGAACCCTCGGAGAATTTTCCTACGAGCAGTACTTC	TRBV4-1	TRBJ2-7	-	TRBD2
CASSLPGGGGEAFF	TGTGCCAGCAGCTTACCAGGGGGCGGGGGTGAAGCTTTCTTT	TRBV7-2	TRBJ1-1	-	TRBD1
CASSGRLAGEYNEQFF	TGTGCCAGCAGCGGACGACTAGCGGGAGAGTACAATGAGCAGTTCTTC	TRBV7-9	TRBJ2-1	-	TRBD2
CASSYLSGTEAFF	TGTGCCAGCAGTTACCTGTCGGGCACTGAAGCTTTCTTT	TRBV6-6	TRBJ1-1	-	-
CASSRQQSPEYF	TGTGCCAGCAGTCGTCAACAGAGCCCCGAGTATTTT	TRBV7-9	TRBJ2-3	-	-
CASSSAPGLLYEQYF	TGCGCCAGCAGCTCCGCCCCGGGACTTCTTTACGAGCAGTACTTC	TRBV5-1	TRBJ2-7	-	-
CASSQGYRGLGAFF	TGTGCCAGCAGCCAAGGGTACAGGGGCCTCGGAGCTTTCTTT	TRBV14	TRBJ1-1	-	TRBD1
CATRKEKSTDTQYF	TGCGCCACCCGCAAGGAGAAGAGCACAGATACGCAGTATTTT	TRBV5-1	TRBJ2-3	-	-
CASSQDPSLQETQYF	TGCGCCAGCAGCCAAGACCCCAGTCTTCAAGAGACCCAGTACTTC	TRBV4-1	TRBJ2-5	-	-
CASSESGGAVRNTQYF	TGTGCCAGCAGTGAAAGTGGCGGAGCGGTGAGAAATACGCAGTATTTT	TRBV2	TRBJ2-3	-	-
CASSPQAPYGYTF	TGTGCCAGCAGCCCCCAGGCCCCCTATGGCTACACCTTC	TRBV9	TRBJ1-2	-	-
CASSLNRGDSPLHF	TGTGCCAGCAGCTTAAACAGGGGGGATTCACCCCTCCACTTT	TRBV7-3	TRBJ1-6	once	TRBD1
CASSFWQGGGYTF	TGTGCCAGCAGTTTCTGGCAGGGGGGTGGCTACACCTTC	TRBV27	TRBJ1-2	-	TRBD1
CASSNHRAPNTEAFF	TGTGCCAGCAGTAACCACAGGGCGCCCAACACTGAAGCTTTCTTT	TRBV6-5	TRBJ1-1	-	-
CASRTENSYEQYF	TGCGCCAGCAGGACAGAAAACTCCTACGAGCAGTACTTC	TRBV5-1	TRBJ2-7	-	-
CASSLDGQSGELFF	TGTGCCAGCAGCTTAGACGGACAGTCCGGGGAGCTGTTTTTT	TRBV7-2	TRBJ2-2	-	-
CASSLAAYNEQFF	TGTGCCAGCAGCTTAGCTGCGTACAATGAGCAGTTCTTC	TRBV7-2	TRBJ2-1	-	-
CASSPTLASGELFF	TGTGCCAGCAGCCCAACACTAGCTTCTGGGGAGCTGTTTTTT	TRBV7-2	TRBJ2-2	-	-
CASSQVEGSEAFF	TGTGCCAGCAGCCAAGTGGAGGGCAGTGAAGCTTTCTTT	TRBV3-1/TRBV3-2	TRBJ1-1	-	-
CASSQGQDRGNSPLHF	TGCGCCAGCAGCCAAGGGCAGGACAGGGGGAATTCACCCCTCCACTTT	TRBV4-1	TRBJ1-6	-	TRBD1
CASSLEQGGTDTQYF	TGCGCCAGCAGCTTGGAACAGGGGGGTACAGATACGCAGTATTTT	TRBV5-1	TRBJ2-3	-	TRBD1
CASSQGGYTDTQYF	TGCGCCAGCAGCCAAGGCGGATACACAGATACGCAGTATTTT	TRBV4-1	TRBJ2-3	few	-
CASSPRGLTSYNEQFF	TGTGCCAGCAGCCCACGAGGCCTTACCTCCTACAATGAGCAGTTCTTC	TRBV3-1/TRBV3-2	TRBJ2-1	-	-
CATSAAQGAGYWQETQYF	TGTGCCACCAGTGCGGCACAGGGGGCGGGATATTGGCAAGAGACCCAGTACTTC	TRBV24-1	TRBJ2-5	-	TRBD1
CAWGRGGSYQPQHF	TGTGCCTGGGGTCGGGGGGGATCTTATCAGCCCCAGCATTTT	TRBV30	TRBJ1-5	-	-
CASSLQGDTEAFF	TGTGCCAGCAGCTTACAGGGCGACACTGAAGCTTTCTTT	TRBV7-9	TRBJ1-1	-	-
CASSSGQGEVGELFF	TGTGCCAGCAGCTCGGGACAGGGGGAAGTCGGGGAGCTGTTTTTT	TRBV7-2	TRBJ2-2	-	TRBD1
CASRPPGQGTGGYTF	TGTGCCAGCAGACCTCCGGGACAGGGGACGGGTGGCTACACCTTC	TRBV11-2	TRBJ1-2	-	TRBD1
CASSLASGYEQYF	TGCGCCAGCAGCTTGGCCAGTGGCTACGAGCAGTACTTC	TRBV5-1	TRBJ2-7	-	-
CASSLRTGQQLNGYTF	TGTGCCAGCAGCCTCCGGACAGGTCAACAGCTGAATGGCTACACCTTC	TRBV21-1	TRBJ1-2	-	-
CASSVEGGEKLFF	TGTGCCAGCAGTGTCGAAGGAGGTGAAAAACTGTTTTTT	TRBV2	TRBJ1-4	-	-